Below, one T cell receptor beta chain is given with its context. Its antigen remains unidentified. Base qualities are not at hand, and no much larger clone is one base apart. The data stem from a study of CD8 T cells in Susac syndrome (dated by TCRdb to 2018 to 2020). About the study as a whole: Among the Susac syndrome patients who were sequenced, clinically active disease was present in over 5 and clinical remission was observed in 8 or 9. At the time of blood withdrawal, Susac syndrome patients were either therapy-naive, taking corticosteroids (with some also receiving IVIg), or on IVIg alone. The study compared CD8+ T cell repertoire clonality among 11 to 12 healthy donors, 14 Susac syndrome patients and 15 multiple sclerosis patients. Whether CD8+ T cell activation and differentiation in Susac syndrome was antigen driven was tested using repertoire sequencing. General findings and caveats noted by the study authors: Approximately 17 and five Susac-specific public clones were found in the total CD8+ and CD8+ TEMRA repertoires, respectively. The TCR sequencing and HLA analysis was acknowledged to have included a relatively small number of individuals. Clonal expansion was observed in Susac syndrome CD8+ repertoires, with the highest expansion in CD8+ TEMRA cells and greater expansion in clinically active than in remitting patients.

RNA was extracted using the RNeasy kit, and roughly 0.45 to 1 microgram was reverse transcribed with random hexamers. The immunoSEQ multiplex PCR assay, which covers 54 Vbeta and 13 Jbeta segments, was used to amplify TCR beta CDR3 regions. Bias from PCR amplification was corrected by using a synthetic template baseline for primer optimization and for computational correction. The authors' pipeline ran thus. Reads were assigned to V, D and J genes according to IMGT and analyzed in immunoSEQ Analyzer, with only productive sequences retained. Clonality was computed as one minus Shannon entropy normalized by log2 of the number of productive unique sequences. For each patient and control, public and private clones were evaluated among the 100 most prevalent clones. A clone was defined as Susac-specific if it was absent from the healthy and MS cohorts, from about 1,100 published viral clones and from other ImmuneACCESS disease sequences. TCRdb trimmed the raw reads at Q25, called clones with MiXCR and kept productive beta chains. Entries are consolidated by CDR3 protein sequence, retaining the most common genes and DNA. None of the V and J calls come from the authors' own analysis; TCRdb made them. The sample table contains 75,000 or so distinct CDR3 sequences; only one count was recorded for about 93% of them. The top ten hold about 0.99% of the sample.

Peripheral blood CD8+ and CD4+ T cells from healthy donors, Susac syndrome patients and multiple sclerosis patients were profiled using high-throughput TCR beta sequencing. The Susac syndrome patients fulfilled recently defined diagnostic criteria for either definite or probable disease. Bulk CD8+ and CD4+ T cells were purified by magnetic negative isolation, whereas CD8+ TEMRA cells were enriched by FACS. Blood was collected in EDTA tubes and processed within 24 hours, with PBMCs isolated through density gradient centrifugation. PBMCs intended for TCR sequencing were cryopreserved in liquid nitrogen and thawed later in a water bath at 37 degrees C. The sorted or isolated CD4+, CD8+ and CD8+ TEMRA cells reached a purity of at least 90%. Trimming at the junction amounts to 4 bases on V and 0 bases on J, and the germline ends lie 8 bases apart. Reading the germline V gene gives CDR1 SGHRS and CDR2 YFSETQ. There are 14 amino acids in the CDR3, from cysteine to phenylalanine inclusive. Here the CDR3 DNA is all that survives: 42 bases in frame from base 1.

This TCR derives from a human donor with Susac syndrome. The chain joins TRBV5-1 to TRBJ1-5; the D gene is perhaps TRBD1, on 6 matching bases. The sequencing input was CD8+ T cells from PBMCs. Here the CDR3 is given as CASSGGGSNQPQHF. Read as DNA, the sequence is TGCGCCAGCAGCGGGGGCGGTAGCAATCAGCCCCAGCATTTT.